The clone carrying this T cell receptor beta chain was seen only once. No antigen is known for it. The data belong to a study of CD8+ T cells in alopecia areata. It was from PBMCs that CD4+ and CD8+ T cells were sorted. Study-wide findings and caveats: Scalp samples also yield sequences of resident alphabeta T cells from normal skin.

Sequencing relied on a cDNA template that was reverse transcribed from extracted RNA. TCRdb's copy holds only in-frame clones and misses some; the assay was immunoSEQ multiplex PCR. The data contain approximately 150,000 clones, about 90% of them singletons. Germline V CDR1 and CDR2: SGHNT, YYREEE (reference sequence). The CDR3 extends over 15 amino acids. Trimming removed 0 bases at V and 8 bases at J, with 15 bases between. The rearrangement links TRBV5-4 to TRBJ2-1; D gene unclear. This receptor was taken from a human donor with alopecia areata. The material was CD8+ T cells sorted from blood, obtained at week 0. CDR3 DNA: TGTGCCAGCAGCTTGGGTGGTGGCCTTATGGATGAGCAGTTCTTC. Its protein product is CASSLGGGLMDEQFF.